A single sample is the source of the 29 T cell receptor beta chains below, sequenced in a study of T cell responses to AZD1222 COVID-19 vaccine. The assay was immunoSEQ multiplex PCR, and TCRdb's table has in-frame clones only and misses some. The sample carries 150,000 to 200,000 clones, approximately 90% recorded once. Sequencing was performed on peripheral blood, taken on day 0 of AZD1222 vaccination. All receptors come from an adult in good health.

The chain combines TRBV19 with TRBJ1-6, with D possibly matching TRBD1 (5 bases). Trimming pared 5 bases from V and 6 bases from J, leaving 11 bases between. The germline gives CDR1 LNHDA, CDR2 SQIVND (reference sequence). The CDR3 is made up of 14 amino acids. The DNA of the CDR3 is TGTGCCAGTAGTGGTGGGGCGCCTAATTCACCCCTCCACTTT. Translating gives CASSGGAPNSPLHF.

As for this clone: Other DNA variants within this sample encode the same CDR3. The V call is TRBV2, the J call TRBJ1-1; TRBD1 might be the D (5 bases). This CDR3 spans 13 amino acids. The V end lost 6 bases, the J end lost 1 base, and 9 bases lay between the germline ends. The germline gives CDR1 SNHLY, CDR2 FYNNEI. The DNA for the CDR3 is TGTGCCAGCAGCTCCGACAGGAACACTGAAGCTTTCTTT. Translated, it gives CASSSDRNTEAFF. The full variable domain, completed using reference TRBV2 and TRBJ1-1, is EPEVTQTPSHQVTQMGQEVILRCVPISNHLYFYWYRQILGQKVEFLVSFYNNEISEKSEIFDDQFSVERPDGSNFTLKIRSTKLEDSAMYFCASSSDRNTEAFFGQGTRLTVV.

The chain combines TRBV6-4 with TRBJ1-6; no clear D gene. The CDR3 spans 15 residues. The V end lost 2 bases, the J end lost 9 bases, and 14 bases lay between the germline ends. In germline, CDR1 is MRHNA, CDR2 SNTAGT. In nucleotides, the CDR3 is TGTGCCAGCAGTGACGCCTTCCCGTCGAGTTCACCCCTCCACTTT. It yields the protein CASSDAFPSSSPLHF.

The chain links TRBV18 to TRBJ2-3, with a tentative D call TRBD2 (7 bases). This CDR3 has 15 amino acids. Germline lookup yields CDR1 KGHSH and CDR2 LQKENI. Trimming stripped 4 bases from V and 0 bases from J, with 11 bases between. The CDR3 loop reads CASSLGGLSTDTQYF. The CDR3 DNA follows: TGTGCCAGCTCACTCGGGGGGCTTAGCACAGATACGCAGTATTTT.

This clone was seen more than once but under ten times. The V and J genes are TRBV12-3 or TRBV12-4 and TRBJ2-7, with 7 positions matching TRBD2. Trimming took 5 bases from V and 12 from J; bases not matched to a gene: 13. The CDR3 covers 13 residues. The CDR3 is CASSRREGLSAYF. For the CDR3, the DNA is TGTGCCAGCAGTCGGAGGGAGGGCTTATCCGCGTACTTC.

The rearrangement joins TRBV19 to TRBJ2-3; 8 bases agree with TRBD1. The CDR3 loop spans 14 amino acids. Germline assignment: CDR1 LNHDA and CDR2 SQIVND (reference sequence). V was clipped by 6 bases and J by 1 base; unmatched bases: 3. The CDR3 spells CASRTGQGTDTQYF. Here the CDR3 DNA reads TGTGCCAGTAGGACGGGACAGGGCACAGATACGCAGTATTTT.

The genes are TRBV7-8 and TRBJ1-4; D not resolved. The CDR3 is 14 residues long. Germline V gene sequence: CDR1 SGHVS, CDR2 FQNEAQ. V was trimmed by 8 bases and J by 3 bases, leaving 13 bases between them. The CDR3 DNA reads as TGTGCCAGCGGAAACAGCGTTTCTAATGAAAAACTGTTTTTT. This gives the protein CASGNSVSNEKLFF.

The chain carries TRBV5-1 and TRBJ2-3, with D maybe TRBD2 (5 bases). In germline, CDR1 is SGHRS, CDR2 YFSETQ. The CDR3 loop spans 15 amino acids. V shed 4 bases and J shed 0 bases, with 12 bases lying between them. The CDR3 nucleotides are TGCGCCAGCAGCCTTCAAGCGGCTAGCACAGATACGCAGTATTTT. It yields the protein CASSLQAASTDTQYF. Supplemented by reference TRBV5-1 and TRBJ2-3, the full variable domain reads KAGVTQTPRYLIKTRGQQVTLSCSPISGHRSVSWYQQTPGQGLQFLFEYFSETQRNKGNFPGRFSGRQFSNSRSEMNVSTLELGDSALYLCASSLQAASTDTQYFGPGTRLTVL.

The rearrangement uses TRBV2 and TRBJ1-2, with D possibly TRBD1 on 5 matching bases. CDR3 length: 16 amino acids. In germline, CDR1 is SNHLY, CDR2 FYNNEI. V lost 2 bases to trimming and J lost 1 base, with 14 bases between them. The CDR3 loop is CASSEPTGAYNYGYTF. The CDR3 DNA follows: TGTGCCAGCAGTGAACCCACCGGGGCTTATAACTATGGCTACACCTTC.

This clone has a handful of counts. This chain uses TRBV29-1 with TRBJ1-1, with a possible D match to TRBD1 (5 bases). Germline V gives CDR1 SQVTM, CDR2 ANQGSEA. Between the trimmed V and J ends, which lost 4 bases and 10 bases, there was a span of 13 bases. The length of the CDR3 is 11 residues. This chain's CDR3 is CSVVYGQGAFF. In DNA form, the CDR3 reads TGCAGCGTTGTTTATGGCCAGGGAGCTTTCTTT.

The V call is TRBV3-1 (or the pseudogene TRBV3-2), the J call TRBJ1-2, with D perhaps matching TRBD1 (5 bases). CDR3 length: 11 amino acids. Between the trimmed V and J ends, which lost 4 bases and 7 bases, there was a span of 7 bases. Germline CDR1 reads LGHDT; CDR2 reads YNNKEL (reference sequence). The CDR3 loop is CASSRGRGYTF. CDR3 DNA: TGTGCCAGCAGCCGGGGACGTGGCTACACCTTC.

This sequence joins TRBV5-4 and TRBJ2-1, with a weak D call TRBD1 (6 bases). From germline, CDR1 is SGHNT and CDR2 YYREEE (reference sequence). This CDR3 comprises 14 residues. Trimming took off 7 bases at V and 1 base at J, with 12 bases between the two ends. CDR3 in DNA: TGTGCCAGCTCCAGGACAGAATCCTACAATGAGCAGTTCTTC. Protein sequence: CASSRTESYNEQFF. Full variable domain (outside the CDR3, taken from reference TRBV5-4 and TRBJ2-1): ETGVTQSPTHLIKTRGQQVTLRCSSQSGHNTVSWYQQALGQGPQFIFQYYREEENGRGNFPPRFSGLQFPNYSSELNVNALELDDSALYLCASSRTESYNEQFFGPGTRLTVL.

The chain combines TRBV28 with TRBJ1-6; D gene ambiguous. Trimming removed 2 bases from V and 10 bases from J, with 15 bases in between. In germline, CDR1 is MDHEN, CDR2 SYDVKM. The CDR3 contains 15 residues. CDR3 amino acids: CASSLNKGSRSPLHF. In nucleotides, the CDR3 is TGTGCCAGCAGTTTAAATAAGGGTAGTCGGTCACCCCTCCACTTT.

The chain recombines TRBV6-5 with TRBJ2-1; TRBD2 matches at 8 bases. V lost 3 bases and J lost 8; bases outside the gene matches: 6. The CDR3 is 14 amino acids. The germline gives CDR1 MNHEY, CDR2 SVGAGI. The CDR3 reads CASSYNGRADEQFF. CDR3 bases: TGTGCCAGCAGTTATAACGGGAGGGCCGATGAGCAGTTCTTC.

The J gene is TRBJ1-5, the V gene TRBV3-1 (or the pseudogene TRBV3-2); D is perhaps TRBD1 (6 bases). Germline V CDR1 and CDR2: LGHDT, YNNKEL (reference sequence). V lost 3 bases and J lost 4, with 13 bases in between. This CDR3 has 15 amino acids. In nucleotides, the CDR3 is TGTGCCAGCAGCCACAACTCAGGGGTTAATCAGCCCCAGCATTTT. As protein: CASSHNSGVNQPQHF.

The chain links TRBV20-1 to TRBJ2-7; D not certain. The V gene's germline CDR1 is DFQATT and CDR2 SNEGSKA (reference sequence). V lost 1 base and J lost 1, with 2 bases in between. CDR3 length: 11 amino acids. DNA of the CDR3: TGCAGTGCTAGAGCTTCCTACGAGCAGTACTTC. Its protein is CSARASYEQYF.

This sequence joins TRBV5-8 and TRBJ1-2, with no clear D. V gave up 0 bases and J gave up 4 bases, with 7 bases separating them. CDR3 length: 13 amino acids. CDR1 and CDR2 from the germline V gene are SGHTS and YDEGEE. This chain's CDR3 is CASSLGRTYGYTF. The CDR3 DNA reads as TGTGCCAGCAGCTTGGGACGGACCTATGGCTACACCTTC.

V gene TRBV11-2 combines with J gene TRBJ1-1; the match to TRBD1 covers 7 bases. Germline CDR1 reads SGHAT; CDR2 reads FQNNGV. The CDR3 has 16 residues. Trimming took 2 bases from V and 2 from J; bases not matched to a gene: 8. CDR3 in amino acids: CASSLRGRMANTEAFF. The DNA for the CDR3 is TGTGCCAGCAGCTTAAGGGGGCGGATGGCTAACACTGAAGCTTTCTTT.

The chain carries TRBV30 and TRBJ2-7, with 9 positions matching TRBD2. There are 16 residues in the CDR3. From germline, CDR1 is GTSNPN and CDR2 SVGIG (reference sequence). The V gene end was trimmed by 0 bases and the J gene end by 5 bases; junction bases not matched to a gene: 11. The CDR3 DNA sequence: TGTGCCTGGAGTGTACTTCCCCCTAGCGGGATTCACGAGCAGTACTTC. Amino acid sequence: CAWSVLPPSGIHEQYF.

In DNA, the CDR3 is TGTGCCAGCTCATCCGGCCTGGACACTGAAGCTTTCTTT. Its translation: CASSSGLDTEAFF. This sequence joins TRBV18 and TRBJ1-1, with D unresolved. V was clipped by 5 bases and J by 3 bases, with 10 bases between them. The CDR3 covers 13 residues. Germline loops: CDR1 KGHSH, CDR2 LQKENI.

The V and J genes are TRBV7-9 and TRBJ1-5; possible D gene TRBD1, 5 bases. Trimming removed 1 base at V and 5 bases at J, with 9 bases between. This CDR3 is built from 14 residues. Germline lookup yields CDR1 SEHNR and CDR2 FQNEAQ (reference sequence). CDR3 sequence: CASSLGGYDQPQHF. CDR3 bases: TGTGCCAGCAGCTTAGGGGGGTACGATCAGCCCCAGCATTTT.

This chain links TRBV30 with TRBJ1-3, with a possible D match to TRBD1 (5 bases). The V end was cut by 0 bases, the J end by 2 bases, with 14 bases between. The CDR3 totals 16 residues. Germline CDR1 is GTSNPN and CDR2 is SVGIG (reference sequence). In DNA form, the CDR3 reads TGTGCCTGGAGTGTCTGGGGCCCAGGGCCTGGAAACACCATATATTTT. Translated: CAWSVWGPGPGNTIYF.

The chain uses TRBV4-1 and TRBJ1-2; D ambiguous. Germline values: CDR1 MGHRA, CDR2 YSYEKL. Between the trimmed V and J ends, which lost 1 base and 8 bases, there was a span of 14 bases. CDR3 length: 14 residues. The CDR3 protein is CASSQGGGLGGYTF. CDR3 DNA: TGCGCCAGCAGCCAAGGAGGCGGCCTTGGGGGCTACACCTTC.

The V gene is TRBV27, the J gene TRBJ2-1; D not resolved. From germline, CDR1 is MNHEY and CDR2 SMNVEV (reference sequence). Deletions cut 2 bases from V and 8 bases from J, with 13 bases between. The CDR3 length is 14 residues. CDR3 in DNA: TGTGCCAGCAGTTTACTTGCTAGATCCGATGAGCAGTTCTTC. It yields the protein CASSLLARSDEQFF.

This rearrangement joins TRBV27 to TRBJ1-2, with 9 bases matching TRBD1. This CDR3 comprises 14 residues. V was clipped by 5 bases and J by 9 bases; unmatched bases: 10. Germline CDR1 reads MNHEY; CDR2 reads SMNVEV (reference sequence). Here the CDR3 DNA reads TGTGCCAGCAGTCCAGGGGACAGGGAGGATCGCTACACCTTC. It is translated as CASSPGDREDRYTF.

CDR3 region: CASILRRRGPLLGEQFF. In nucleotides, the CDR3 is TGTGCCAGCATCTTACGACGGAGGGGCCCCCTTTTGGGTGAGCAGTTCTTC. The chain employs TRBV27 and TRBJ2-1; a possible D gene is TRBD2 (6 bases). The germline V gene encodes CDR1 MNHEY and CDR2 SMNVEV (reference sequence). This CDR3 is 17 amino acids long. V was pared by 7 bases and J by 9 bases, with 28 bases between.

The chain has TRBV6-5 and TRBJ2-2; 11 bases map to TRBD1. Losses at the gene ends were 6 bases for V and 4 bases for J; bases not matched to a gene: 4. The germline V gene encodes CDR1 MNHEY and CDR2 SVGAGI. The CDR3 covers 15 residues. The CDR3 loop is CASRVGQGVTGELFF. The CDR3 DNA is TGTGCCAGCAGGGTGGGACAGGGGGTCACCGGGGAGCTGTTTTTT.

This sequence joins TRBV6-5 and TRBJ1-1; no definite D call. This CDR3 comprises 14 residues. Trimming took 7 bases from V and 1 from J, leaving 13 bases between them. In germline, CDR1 is MNHEY, CDR2 SVGAGI. The CDR3 sequence: CASMRGHRNTEAFF. CDR3 coding DNA: TGTGCCAGCATGCGGGGTCATAGGAACACTGAAGCTTTCTTT.

This clone showed up just once. The rearrangement joins TRBV6-5 to TRBJ1-2; D possibly corresponds to TRBD1 (6 bases). CDR3 size: 14 residues. Between the trimmed V and J ends, which lost 7 bases and 6 bases, there was a span of 18 bases. Germline lookup yields CDR1 MNHEY and CDR2 SVGAGI. CDR3: CASTPGGGRDGYTF. For the CDR3, the DNA is TGTGCCAGCACCCCTGGGGGGGGGCGCGATGGCTACACCTTC.